This TCR beta chain derives from a study of T cell responses to AZD1222 COVID-19 vaccine. General study results and limits: The CD4 TCRs associated with vaccination extended across spike and predominated at 160-218 and 743-854. The study found Spike-specific TCR breadth and depth rose after two AZD1222 doses.

For this clone: Its antigen is not known.

Sequencing used immunoSEQ multiplex PCR; TCRdb keeps in-frame clones, though not all of them. The sample yields approximately 77,000 clones, about 90% seen once. The length of the CDR3 is 16 residues. Germline CDR1 reads SGHVS; CDR2 reads FQNEAQ. V lost 5 bases and J lost 5; bases outside the gene matches: 6. The sequence was collected from an adult in good health. The sample in question was peripheral blood, obtained on day 0 of MenACWY control vaccination. The V and J genes are TRBV7-8 and TRBJ2-5, with 15 nucleotides matching TRBD2. In nucleotides, the CDR3 is TGTGCCAGCAGCAAGGGACTAGCGGGAGGAGCTGAGACCCAGTACTTC. The encoded protein is CASSKGLAGGAETQYF.